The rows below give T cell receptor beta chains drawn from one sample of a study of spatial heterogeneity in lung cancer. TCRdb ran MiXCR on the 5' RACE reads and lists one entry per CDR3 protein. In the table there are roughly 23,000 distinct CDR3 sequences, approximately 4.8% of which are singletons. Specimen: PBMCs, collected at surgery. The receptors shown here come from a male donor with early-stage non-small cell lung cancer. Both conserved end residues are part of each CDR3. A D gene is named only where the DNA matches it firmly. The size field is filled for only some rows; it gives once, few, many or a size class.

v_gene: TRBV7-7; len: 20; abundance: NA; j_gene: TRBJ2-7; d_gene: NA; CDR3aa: CASSFLTAGGRPVGSYEQYF; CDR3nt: TGTGCTAGCAGCTTCCTCACCGCCGGGGGACGCCCGGTGGGGTCCTACGAGCAGTACTTC
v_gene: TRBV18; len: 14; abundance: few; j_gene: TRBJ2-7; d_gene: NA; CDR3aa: CASSTQGEGSEQYF; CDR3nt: TGTGCCAGCTCAACACAGGGAGAAGGTAGCGAGCAGTACTTC
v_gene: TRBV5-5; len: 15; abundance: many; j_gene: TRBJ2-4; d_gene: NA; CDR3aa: CASSLLTLAKNIQYF; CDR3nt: TGTGCCAGCAGCTTGCTTACTCTAGCCAAAAACATTCAGTACTTC
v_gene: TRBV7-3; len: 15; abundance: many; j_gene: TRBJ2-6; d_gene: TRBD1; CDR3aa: CASSPTGPGANVLTF; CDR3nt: TGTGCCAGCAGTCCGACAGGGCCTGGGGCCAACGTCCTGACTTTC
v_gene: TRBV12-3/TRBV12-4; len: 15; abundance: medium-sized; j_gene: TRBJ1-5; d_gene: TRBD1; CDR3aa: CASSPRQGGNQPQHF; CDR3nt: TGTGCCAGCAGTCCCCGACAGGGTGGCAATCAGCCCCAGCATTTT
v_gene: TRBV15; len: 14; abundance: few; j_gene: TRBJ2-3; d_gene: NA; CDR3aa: CATSRDREADTQYF; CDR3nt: TGTGCCACCAGCAGAGATAGGGAGGCAGATACGCAGTATTTT
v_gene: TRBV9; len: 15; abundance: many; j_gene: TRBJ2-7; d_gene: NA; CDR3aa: CASSRRFASSYEQYF; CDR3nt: TGTGCCAGCAGCCGTCGTTTCGCTAGCTCCTACGAGCAGTACTTC
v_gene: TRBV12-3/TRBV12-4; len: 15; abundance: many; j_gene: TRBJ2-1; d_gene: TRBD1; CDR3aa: CASSETGNSYNEQFF; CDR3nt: TGTGCCAGCAGCGAGACAGGGAACTCCTACAATGAGCAGTTCTTC
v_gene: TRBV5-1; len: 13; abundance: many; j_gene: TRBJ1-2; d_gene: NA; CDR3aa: CASSLGQVYGYTF; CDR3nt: TGCGCCAGCAGCTTGGGACAGGTCTATGGCTACACCTTC
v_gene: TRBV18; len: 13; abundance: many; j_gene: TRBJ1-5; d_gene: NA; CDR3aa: CASSPDSNQPQHF; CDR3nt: TGTGCCAGCTCACCTGACAGCAATCAGCCCCAGCATTTT
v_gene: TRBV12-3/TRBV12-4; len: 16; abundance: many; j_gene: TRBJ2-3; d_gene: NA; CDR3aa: CASSLSPGPSADTQYF; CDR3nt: TGTGCCAGCAGTTTATCACCGGGCCCCAGCGCAGATACGCAGTATTTT
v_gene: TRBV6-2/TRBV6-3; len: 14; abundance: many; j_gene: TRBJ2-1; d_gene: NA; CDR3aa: CASNTGPPRDEQFF; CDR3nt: TGTGCCAGCAACACCGGGCCCCCGAGGGATGAGCAGTTCTTC
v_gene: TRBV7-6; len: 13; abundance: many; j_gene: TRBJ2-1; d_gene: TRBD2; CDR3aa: CASSLSGGSEQFF; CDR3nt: TGTGCCAGCAGCTTATCGGGGGGTAGTGAGCAGTTCTTC
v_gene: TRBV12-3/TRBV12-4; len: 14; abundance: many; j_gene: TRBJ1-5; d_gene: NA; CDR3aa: CASSFQGSNQPQHF; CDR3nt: TGTGCCAGCAGTTTTCAGGGTAGCAATCAGCCCCAGCATTTT
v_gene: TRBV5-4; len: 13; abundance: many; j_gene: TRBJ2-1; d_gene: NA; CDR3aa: CASSLGGLREQFF; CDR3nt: TGTGCCAGCAGCCTGGGCGGGTTGCGCGAGCAGTTCTTC
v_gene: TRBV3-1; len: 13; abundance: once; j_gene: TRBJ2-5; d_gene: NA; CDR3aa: CASSGRSRETQYF; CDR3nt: TGTGCCAGCAGCGGCCGATCGCGGGAGACCCAGTACTTC
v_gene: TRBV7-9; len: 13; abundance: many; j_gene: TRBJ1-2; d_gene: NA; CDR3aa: CASSPSGVGGYTF; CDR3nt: TGTGCCAGCAGCCCCTCAGGGGTAGGGGGCTACACCTTC
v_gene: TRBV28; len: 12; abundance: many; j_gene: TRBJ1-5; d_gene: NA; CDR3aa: CASSAGNQPQHF; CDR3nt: TGTGCCAGCAGTGCTGGCAATCAGCCCCAGCATTTT
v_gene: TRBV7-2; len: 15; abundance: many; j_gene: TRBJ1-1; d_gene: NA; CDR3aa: CASSLVMRGRTEAFF; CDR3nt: TGTGCCAGCAGCTTAGTCATGAGGGGTCGGACTGAAGCTTTCTTT
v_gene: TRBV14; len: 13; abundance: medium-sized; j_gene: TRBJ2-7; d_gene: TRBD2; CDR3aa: CASSQELAGEQYF; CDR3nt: TGTGCCAGCAGCCAAGAATTAGCGGGAGAGCAGTACTTC
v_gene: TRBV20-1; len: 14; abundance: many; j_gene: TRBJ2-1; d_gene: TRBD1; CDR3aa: CSAVPGTGGNEQFF; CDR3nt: TGCAGTGCCGTTCCCGGGACAGGGGGCAATGAGCAGTTCTTC
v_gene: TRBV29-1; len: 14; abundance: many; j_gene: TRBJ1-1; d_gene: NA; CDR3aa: CSATSRTRNTEAFF; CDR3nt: TGCAGCGCGACCTCCCGGACAAGGAACACTGAAGCTTTCTTT
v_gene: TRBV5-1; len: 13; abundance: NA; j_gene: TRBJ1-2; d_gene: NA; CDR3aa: CASSSARVGGYTF; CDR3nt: TGCGCCAGCAGCTCGGCCAGGGTGGGTGGCTACACCTTC
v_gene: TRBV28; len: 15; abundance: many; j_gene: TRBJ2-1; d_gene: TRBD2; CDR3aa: CASSKKRGGQNEQFF; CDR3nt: TGTGCCAGCAGCAAAAAGCGGGGGGGCCAGAATGAGCAGTTCTTC
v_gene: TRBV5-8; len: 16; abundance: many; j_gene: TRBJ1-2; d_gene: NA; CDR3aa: CASSLAGHTGSYGYTF; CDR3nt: TGTGCCAGCAGCTTGGCCGGACATACAGGGAGCTATGGCTACACCTTC
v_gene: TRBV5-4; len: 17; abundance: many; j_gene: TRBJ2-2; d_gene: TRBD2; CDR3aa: CASSPDRLAGGFGELFF; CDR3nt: TGTGCCAGCAGCCCCGATCGACTAGCGGGAGGGTTCGGGGAGCTGTTTTTT
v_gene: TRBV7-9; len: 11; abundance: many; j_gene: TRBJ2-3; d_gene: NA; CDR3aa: CASTYADTQYF; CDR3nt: TGTGCCAGCACTTATGCAGATACGCAGTATTTT
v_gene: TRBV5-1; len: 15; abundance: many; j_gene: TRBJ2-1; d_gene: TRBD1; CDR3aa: CASSLVGQYSNEQFF; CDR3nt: TGCGCCAGCAGCTTGGTGGGACAGTACTCCAATGAGCAGTTCTTC
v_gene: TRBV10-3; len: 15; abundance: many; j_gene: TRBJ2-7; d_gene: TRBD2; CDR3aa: CAISESTSGDEVQYF; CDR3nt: TGTGCCATCAGTGAGTCGACTAGCGGGGATGAGGTGCAGTACTTC
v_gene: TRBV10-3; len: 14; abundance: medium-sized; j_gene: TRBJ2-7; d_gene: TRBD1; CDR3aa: CAISEGQGAYEQYF; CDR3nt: TGTGCCATCAGTGAGGGTCAGGGGGCATACGAGCAGTACTTC
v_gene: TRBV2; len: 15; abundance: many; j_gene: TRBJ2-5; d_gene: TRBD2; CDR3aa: CASSGGAGETETQYF; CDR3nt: TGTGCCAGCAGTGGTGGAGCGGGAGAAACAGAGACCCAGTACTTC
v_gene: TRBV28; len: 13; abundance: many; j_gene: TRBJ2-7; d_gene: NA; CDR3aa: CASSWTANYEQYF; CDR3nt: TGTGCCAGCAGCTGGACAGCCAACTACGAGCAGTACTTC
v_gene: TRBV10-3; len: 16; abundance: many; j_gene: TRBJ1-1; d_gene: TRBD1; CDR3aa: CAISGGTGSSGTEAFF; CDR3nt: TGTGCCATCAGCGGGGGGACAGGGAGCTCGGGCACTGAAGCTTTCTTT
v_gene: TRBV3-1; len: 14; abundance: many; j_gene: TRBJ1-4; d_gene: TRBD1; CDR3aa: CASSQGGQGKKLFF; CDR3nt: TGTGCCAGCAGCCAAGGGGGACAGGGGAAAAAACTGTTTTTT
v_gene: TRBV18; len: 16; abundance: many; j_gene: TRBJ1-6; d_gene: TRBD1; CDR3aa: CASSPPQGASGSPLHF; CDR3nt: TGTGCCAGCTCACCACCCCAGGGGGCATCGGGGTCACCCCTCCACTTT
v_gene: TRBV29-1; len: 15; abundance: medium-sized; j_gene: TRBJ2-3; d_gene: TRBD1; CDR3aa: CSGRTGSESTDTQYF; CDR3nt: TGCAGCGGACGGACAGGGTCAGAGAGCACAGATACGCAGTATTTT
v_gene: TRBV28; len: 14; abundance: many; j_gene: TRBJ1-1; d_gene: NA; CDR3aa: CASSFGGGGTEAFF; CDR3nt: TGTGCCAGCAGTTTTGGGGGCGGAGGAACTGAAGCTTTCTTT
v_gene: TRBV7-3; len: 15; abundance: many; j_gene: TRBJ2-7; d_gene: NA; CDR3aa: CASSLASGQLYEQYF; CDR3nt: TGTGCCAGCAGCCTCGCCTCTGGGCAGCTCTACGAGCAGTACTTC
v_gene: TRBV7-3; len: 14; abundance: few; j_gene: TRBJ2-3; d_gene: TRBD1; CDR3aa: CASSQTGGTDTQYF; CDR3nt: TGTGCCAGCAGCCAGACAGGGGGCACAGATACGCAGTATTTT
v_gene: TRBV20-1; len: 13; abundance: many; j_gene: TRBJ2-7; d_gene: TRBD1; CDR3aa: CSAREAPQGPPYF; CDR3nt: TGCAGTGCTAGAGAGGCCCCACAGGGGCCCCCGTACTTC
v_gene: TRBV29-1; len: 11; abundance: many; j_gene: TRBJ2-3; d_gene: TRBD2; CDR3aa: CSAERGDTQYF; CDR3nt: TGCAGCGCCGAGCGGGGAGATACGCAGTATTTT
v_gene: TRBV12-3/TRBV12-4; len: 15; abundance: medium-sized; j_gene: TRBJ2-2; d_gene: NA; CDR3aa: CASNLQQMNTGELFF; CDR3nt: TGTGCCAGCAACCTGCAACAAATGAACACCGGGGAGCTGTTTTTT
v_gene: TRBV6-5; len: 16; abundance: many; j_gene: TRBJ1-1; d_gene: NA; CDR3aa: CASRGGAAGVNTEAFF; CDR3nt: TGTGCCAGCAGGGGGGGAGCGGCAGGGGTGAACACTGAAGCTTTCTTT
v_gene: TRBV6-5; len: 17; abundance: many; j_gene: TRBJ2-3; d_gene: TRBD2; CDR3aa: CASSYLAGGPFSDTQYF; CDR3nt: TGTGCCAGCAGTTACCTAGCGGGAGGGCCTTTTTCAGATACGCAGTATTTT
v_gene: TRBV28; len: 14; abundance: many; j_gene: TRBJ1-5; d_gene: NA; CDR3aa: CASSFGLGNQPQHF; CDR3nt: TGTGCCAGCAGTTTTGGTCTCGGCAATCAGCCCCAGCATTTT
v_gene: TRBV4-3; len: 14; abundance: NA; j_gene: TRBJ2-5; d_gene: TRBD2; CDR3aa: CASSQDSSGETQYF; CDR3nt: TGCGCCAGCAGCCAAGACTCTAGCGGGGAGACCCAGTACTTC
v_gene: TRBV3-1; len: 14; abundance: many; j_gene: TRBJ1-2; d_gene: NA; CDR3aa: CASSHLQGNYGYTF; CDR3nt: TGTGCCAGCAGCCATCTCCAGGGGAACTATGGCTACACCTTC
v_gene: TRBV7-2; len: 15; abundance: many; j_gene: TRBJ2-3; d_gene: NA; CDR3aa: CASTPVPRGTTTQYF; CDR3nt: TGTGCCAGCACCCCAGTCCCCCGGGGGACAACTACGCAGTATTTT